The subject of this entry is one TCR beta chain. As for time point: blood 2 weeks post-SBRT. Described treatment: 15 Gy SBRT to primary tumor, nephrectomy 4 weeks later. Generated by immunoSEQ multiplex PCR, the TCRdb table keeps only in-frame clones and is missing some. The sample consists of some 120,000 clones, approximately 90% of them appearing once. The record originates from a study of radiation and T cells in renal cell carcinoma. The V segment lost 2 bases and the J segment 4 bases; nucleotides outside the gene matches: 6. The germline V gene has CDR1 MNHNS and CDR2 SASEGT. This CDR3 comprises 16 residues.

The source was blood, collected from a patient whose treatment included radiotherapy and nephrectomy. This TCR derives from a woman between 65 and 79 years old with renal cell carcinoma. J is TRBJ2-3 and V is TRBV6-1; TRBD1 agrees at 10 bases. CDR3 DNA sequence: TGTGCCAGCAGTGAACCCTTGACAGGGGGCCCAGATACGCAGTATTTT. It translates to CASSEPLTGGPDTQYF.